This TCR beta chain was sequenced for a study of control samples from healthy donors and cancer patients. This clone was seen a single time. Using immunoSEQ multiplex PCR, the repertoire was profiled, and TCRdb retains in-frame clones only, with some absent. The sample contains roughly 150,000 clones, approximately 93% of which appear only once. Germline CDR1 and CDR2: SGHRS and YFSETQ. V lost 1 base to trimming and J lost 1 base, with 14 bases between them. The length of the CDR3 is 16 residues. J is TRBJ2-5 and V is TRBV5-1, with D possibly being TRBD2 (5 bases). This receptor was obtained from a man younger than 35 in good health. Sequencing was carried out using blood. The CDR3 sequence is CASSLFSSPIQETQYF. CDR3 coding DNA: TGCGCCAGCAGCTTGTTTTCTAGCCCAATCCAAGAGACCCAGTACTTC.